Listed here is a single T cell receptor beta chain. This clonotype has just a few counts. The antigen it recognizes is unknown. The record has no base qualities; no much larger clone is one base away. These data are taken from a study of T cell repertoires in cytomegalovirus infection (dated by TCRdb to the late 2010s). Broadly, across the study: Peptide stimulations targeted recently identified HLA-C-restricted CMV epitopes, whose presentation resists viral immunomodulation, together with well-studied HLA-B-restricted epitopes. Because public TCR beta signatures pointed to carriage of CMV infection together with the matching HLA type, the HLA type of each donor mattered for the analysis.

TCRdb shows the sequencer as Illumina HiSeq 1500. TCRdb applied fastp at Q25 and MiXCR to the public reads, then kept only in-frame beta chains. A single entry per CDR3 protein holds the most common genes and DNA from its merged rows. The sample has more than 30,000 distinct CDR3 sequences on record, about 50% of them singletons. The ten top clones hold approximately 90% of the sample. The CDR3 holds 17 amino acids from the cysteine to the phenylalanine. Only the CDR3 DNA stays, 51 bases, in frame from base 1. V and J lose 5 bases and 2 bases, and a span of 19 bases separates them. CDR1 is given as SGHVS and CDR2 as FQNEAQ, both from the germline V gene. Beyond this particular receptor, the publication reports: Carriers of CMV infection plus the relevant HLA type were discriminated by the cumulative frequency of public TCR beta family members in the study cohort and in an independent roughly 370-donor cohort. In the ex vivo response, HLA-C-restricted CMV-specific TCR beta clonotypes were dominant, and in two of eight donors the single most frequent clonotype came from this HLA-C-restricted group.

In light of the paper, this sample's treatment or condition label describes: in vitro stimulation with specific CMV peptide epitopes to enrich CMV-specific T cells. The chain is made from TRBV7-8 and TRBJ1-5; the D gene is perhaps TRBD1, from 5 matching bases. The source is a human donor in good health (CMV status not recorded). Some clones in this sample may be carry-over from other donors' samples. Sequenced here: CD8+ T cells from cultured PBMCs, sampled from culture after CMV antigen stimulation. The encoded CDR3 is CASSPIPDTDRNQPQHF. The sequenced DNA: TGTGCCAGCAGCCCTATCCCGGACACGGACCGCAATCAGCCCCAGCATTTT.